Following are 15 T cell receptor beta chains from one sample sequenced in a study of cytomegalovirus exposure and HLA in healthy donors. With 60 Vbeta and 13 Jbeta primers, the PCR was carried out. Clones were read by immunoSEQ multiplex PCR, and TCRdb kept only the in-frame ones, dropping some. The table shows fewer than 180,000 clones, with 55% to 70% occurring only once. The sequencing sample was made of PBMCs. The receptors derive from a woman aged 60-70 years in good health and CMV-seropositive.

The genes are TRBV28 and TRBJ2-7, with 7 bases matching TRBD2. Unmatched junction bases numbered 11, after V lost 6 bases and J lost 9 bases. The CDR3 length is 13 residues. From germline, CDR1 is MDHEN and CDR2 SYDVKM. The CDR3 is CASSIGTTLGQYF. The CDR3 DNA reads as TGTGCCAGCAGCATAGGGACTACCTTAGGGCAGTACTTC.

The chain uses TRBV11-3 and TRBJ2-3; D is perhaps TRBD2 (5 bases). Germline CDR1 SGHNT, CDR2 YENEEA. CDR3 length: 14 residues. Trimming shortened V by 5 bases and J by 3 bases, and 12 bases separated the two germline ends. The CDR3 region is CASSPHRGTDTQYF. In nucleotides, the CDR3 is TGTGCCAGCAGCCCTCACCGGGGTACAGATACGCAGTATTTT.

CDR3 bases: TGTGCCAGCAGCTTGGGAGTGGCCGGGGCCAACGTCCTGACTTTC. Translating it yields CASSLGVAGANVLTF. The chain has TRBV7-9 and TRBJ2-6; weak D call: TRBD2 (5 bases). This CDR3 has 15 residues. V lost 3 bases and J 4 bases, leaving 10 bases between the germline ends. Germline V gene sequence: CDR1 SEHNR, CDR2 FQNEAQ (reference sequence).

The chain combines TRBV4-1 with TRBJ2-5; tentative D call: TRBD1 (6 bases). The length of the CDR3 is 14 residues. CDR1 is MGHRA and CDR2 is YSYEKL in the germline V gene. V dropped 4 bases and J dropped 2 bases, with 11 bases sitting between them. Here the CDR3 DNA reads TGCGCCAGCAGCCTTGGACAGCCTCAAGAGACCCAGTACTTC. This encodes CASSLGQPQETQYF.

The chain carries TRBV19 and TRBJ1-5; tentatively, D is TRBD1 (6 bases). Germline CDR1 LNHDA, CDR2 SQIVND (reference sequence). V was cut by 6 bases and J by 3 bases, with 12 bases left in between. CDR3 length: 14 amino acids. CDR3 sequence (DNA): TGTGCCAGTAGGCCGACAGGCTACAATCAGCCCCAGCATTTT. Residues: CASRPTGYNQPQHF.

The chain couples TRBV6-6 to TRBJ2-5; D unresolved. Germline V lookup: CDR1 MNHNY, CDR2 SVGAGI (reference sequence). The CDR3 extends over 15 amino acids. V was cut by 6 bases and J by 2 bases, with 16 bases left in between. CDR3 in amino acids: CASRGRLAPQETQYF. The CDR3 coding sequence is TGTGCCAGCAGAGGCCGACTGGCCCCACAAGAGACCCAGTACTTC.

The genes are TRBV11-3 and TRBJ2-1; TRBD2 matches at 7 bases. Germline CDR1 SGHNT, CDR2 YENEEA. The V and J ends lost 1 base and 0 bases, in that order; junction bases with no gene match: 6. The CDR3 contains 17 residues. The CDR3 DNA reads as TGTGCCAGCAGCTTAGCTAGCGGACTGAGCTCCTACAATGAGCAGTTCTTC. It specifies CASSLASGLSSYNEQFF. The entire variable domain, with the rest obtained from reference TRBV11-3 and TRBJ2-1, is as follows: EAGVVQSPRYKIIEKKQPVAFWCNPISGHNTLYWYLQNLGQGPELLIRYENEEAVDDSQLPKDRFSAERLKGVDSTLKIQPAELGDSAVYLCASSLASGLSSYNEQFFGPGTRLTVL.

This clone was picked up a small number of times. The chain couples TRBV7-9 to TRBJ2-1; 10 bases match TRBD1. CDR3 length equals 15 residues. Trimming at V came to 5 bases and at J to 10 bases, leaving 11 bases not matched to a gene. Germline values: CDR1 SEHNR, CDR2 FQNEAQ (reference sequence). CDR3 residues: CASSAHGTGAREQFF. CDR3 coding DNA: TGTGCCAGCAGCGCGCACGGGACAGGGGCACGAGAGCAGTTCTTC.

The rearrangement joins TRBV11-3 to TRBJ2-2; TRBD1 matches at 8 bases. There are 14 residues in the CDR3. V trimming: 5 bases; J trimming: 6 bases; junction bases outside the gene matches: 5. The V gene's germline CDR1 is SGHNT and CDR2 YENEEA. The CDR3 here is CASSQGATAGELFF. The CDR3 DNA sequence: TGTGCCAGCAGCCAGGGGGCTACGGCCGGGGAGCTGTTTTTT.

CDR3 DNA sequence: TGTGCCAGCAGCCTCCAGGAGGGTTCTGGAAACACCATATATTTT. Residues: CASSLQEGSGNTIYF. The chain carries TRBV9 and TRBJ1-3; D ambiguous. V lost 4 bases, J lost 1 base, and 12 bases lay in between. The CDR3 loop spans 15 amino acids. Germline V lookup: CDR1 SGDLS, CDR2 YYNGEE. Together with reference TRBV9 and TRBJ1-3, the CDR3 gives the full variable domain: DSGVTQTPKHLITATGQRVTLRCSPRSGDLSVYWYQQSLDQGLQFLIQYYNGEERAKGNILERFSAQQFPDLHSELNLSSLELGDSALYFCASSLQEGSGNTIYFGEGSWLTVV.

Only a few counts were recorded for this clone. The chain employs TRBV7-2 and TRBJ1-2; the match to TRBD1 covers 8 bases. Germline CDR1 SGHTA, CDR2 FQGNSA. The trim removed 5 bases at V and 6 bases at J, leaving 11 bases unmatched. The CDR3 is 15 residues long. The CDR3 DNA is TGTGCCAGCAGCCCGCGGACAGGGTTAGAAAATGGCTACACCTTC. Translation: CASSPRTGLENGYTF.

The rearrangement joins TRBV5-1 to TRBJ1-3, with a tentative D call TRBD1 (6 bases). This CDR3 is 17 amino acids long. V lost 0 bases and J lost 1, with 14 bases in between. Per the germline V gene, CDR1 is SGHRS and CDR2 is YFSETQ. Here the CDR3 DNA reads TGCGCCAGCAGCTTGGCCCTGGTAGGGGGATCTGGAAACACCATATATTTT. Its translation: CASSLALVGGSGNTIYF.

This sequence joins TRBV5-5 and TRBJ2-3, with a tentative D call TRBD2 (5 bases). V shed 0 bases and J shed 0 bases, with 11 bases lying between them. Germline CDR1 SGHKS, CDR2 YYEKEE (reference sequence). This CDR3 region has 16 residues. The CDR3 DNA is TGTGCCAGCAGCTTGGGGGCTAGCAGTAGCACAGATACGCAGTATTTT. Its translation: CASSLGASSSTDTQYF.

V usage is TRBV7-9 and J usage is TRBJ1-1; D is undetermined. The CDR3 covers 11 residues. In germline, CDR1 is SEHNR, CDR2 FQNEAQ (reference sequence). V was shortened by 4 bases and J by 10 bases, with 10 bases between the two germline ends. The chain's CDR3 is CASSSGGRAFF. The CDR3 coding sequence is TGTGCCAGCAGCTCCGGAGGGAGAGCTTTCTTT.

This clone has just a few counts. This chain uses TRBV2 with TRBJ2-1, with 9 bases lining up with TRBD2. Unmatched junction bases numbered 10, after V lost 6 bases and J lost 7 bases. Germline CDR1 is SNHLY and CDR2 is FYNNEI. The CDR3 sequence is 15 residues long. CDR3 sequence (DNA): TGTGCCAGCAGACCAATAGCGGGAGTGGGGAATGAGCAGTTCTTC. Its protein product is CASRPIAGVGNEQFF.